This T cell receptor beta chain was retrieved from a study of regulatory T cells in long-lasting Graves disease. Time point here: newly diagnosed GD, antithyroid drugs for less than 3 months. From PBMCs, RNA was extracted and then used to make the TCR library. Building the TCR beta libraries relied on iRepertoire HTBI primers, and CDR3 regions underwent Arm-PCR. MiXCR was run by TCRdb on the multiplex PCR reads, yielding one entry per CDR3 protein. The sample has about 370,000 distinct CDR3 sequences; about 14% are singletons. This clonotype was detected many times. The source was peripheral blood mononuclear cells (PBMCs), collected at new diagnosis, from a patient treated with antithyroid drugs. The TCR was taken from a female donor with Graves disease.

In DNA, the CDR3 is TGTGCCAGCAGCTGGAGCGTAAAGGGACTGAGCAAAAACATTCAGTACTTC. Amino acid sequence: CASSWSVKGLSKNIQYF. The chain employs TRBV7-8 and TRBJ2-4; perhaps TRBD2 as D (6 bases). The V end lost 4 bases, the J end lost 3 bases, and 19 bases lay between the germline ends. The CDR3 contains 17 residues. Germline V gene sequence: CDR1 SGHVS, CDR2 FQNEAQ.